Shown below are 32 T cell receptor beta chains from a single sample sequenced in a study of identical twins. In TCRdb, the 5' RACE reads were re-called with MiXCR into one record per CDR3 protein. Of approximately 490,000 distinct CDR3 sequences listed, approximately 20% are singletons. These data are also associated with another study on yellow fever vaccine responses in identical twins.

Source material: CD4+ T cells sorted from blood. The receptors come from a woman in her late teens or twenties in good health.

The chain uses TRBV7-2 and TRBJ1-5; D might be TRBD1 (6 bases). CDR1 is SGHTA, CDR2 FQGNSA, per germline. The length of the CDR3 is 14 residues. V was shortened by 4 bases and J by 7 bases, with 14 bases between the two germline ends. CDR3 nucleotide sequence: TGTGCCAGCAGCTCAGAAAATGGGGGCCAGCCCCAGCATTTT. It yields the protein CASSSENGGQPQHF.

This clonotype has only a few counts. This chain joins TRBV5-3 and TRBJ2-7, with 8 bases aligning to TRBD1. TRBV5-3 has ORF status, its function being uncertain. Trimming cost V 4 bases and J 2 bases; bases outside gene matches: 5. This CDR3 region has 14 residues. The CDR3 sequence: CARSPPTGAYEQYV. The DNA for the CDR3 is TGTGCCAGAAGCCCCCCGACAGGGGCCTACGAGCAGTACGTC.

The rearrangement joins TRBV5-6 to TRBJ2-1; D is possibly TRBD2 (5 bases). This CDR3 contains 14 residues. V shed 2 bases and J shed 4 bases, with 10 bases lying between them. Germline V gene sequence: CDR1 SGHDT, CDR2 YYEEEE. The CDR3 DNA follows: TGTGCCAGCAGCTTTCGGCTAGCTTACAATGAGCAGTTCTTC. Translation: CASSFRLAYNEQFF.

The sample holds a few counts of this clonotype. The chain links TRBV25-1 to TRBJ2-6, with D perhaps TRBD1 or TRBD2 (5 bases each). The CDR3 sequence is 18 residues long. Trimming took off 1 base at V and 0 bases at J, with 13 bases between the two ends. Per germline, CDR1 MGHDK and CDR2 SYGVNS. For the CDR3, the DNA is TGTGCCAGCAGTGAATGGGGAGCAGGGAGCTCTGGGGCCAACGTCCTGACTTTC. This translates into CASSEWGAGSSGANVLTF.

The table lists this clonotype with a count of one. The J gene is TRBJ2-1, the V gene TRBV4-1; maybe TRBD2 (5 bases). Trimming removed 1 base at V and 7 bases at J, with 11 bases between. The germline CDR1 and CDR2 sequences are MGHRA and YSYEKL. CDR3 length: 14 residues. CDR3 in DNA: TGCGCCAGCAGCCAAGGTCTAGCCCGAAATGAGCAGTTCTTC. Protein: CASSQGLARNEQFF.

This clonotype showed up just a few times. J is TRBJ1-4 and V is TRBV20-1; possible D gene TRBD1, 5 bases. Trimming left V 3 bases short and J 5 bases short, with 10 bases between. CDR1 and CDR2 from the germline V gene are DFQATT and SNEGSKA (reference sequence). The CDR3 is made up of 13 amino acids. CDR3 protein: CSASRQGNEKLFF. The CDR3 DNA follows: TGCAGTGCTAGCCGGCAGGGAAATGAAAAACTGTTTTTT.

This clonotype showed up just a few times. The rearrangement links TRBV21-1 to TRBJ2-1; whether TRBD2, the table's D call, matches the DNA was not checked. TRBV21-1 is termed a pseudogene. This CDR3 is built from 19 residues. The CDR3 nucleotides are TGTGCCAGCAGCAAATCCCCGGCGGGAGGACCCCTTGGTGACAATGAGCAGTTCTTC. This sequence encodes CASSKSPAGGPLGDNEQFF.

The chain combines TRBV4-2 with TRBJ2-6; D remains unclear. The CDR3 is 11 residues long. V shed 1 base and J shed 14 bases, with 6 bases lying between them. The germline gives CDR1 LGHNA, CDR2 YNFKEQ. As DNA, the CDR3 is TGTGCCAGCAGCCAAGCCGCCTTCCTGACTTTC. Amino acid sequence: CASSQAAFLTF.

This clonotype was counted at least ten times. The chain recombines TRBV12-3 or TRBV12-4 with TRBJ2-3, with D possibly matching TRBD1 (5 bases). Between the trimmed V and J ends, which lost 6 bases and 2 bases, there was a span of 12 bases. This CDR3 contains 14 residues. CDR3 sequence reads: CASSEDTSTDTQYF. CDR3 in DNA: TGTGCCAGCAGCGAGGACACCTCCACAGATACGCAGTATTTT.

J is TRBJ2-5 and V is TRBV20-1, with D possibly TRBD1 on 6 matching bases. Trimming took 1 base from V and 2 from J, leaving 8 bases between them. Germline-derived CDR1 and CDR2 are DFQATT and SNEGSKA (reference sequence). CDR3 length: 13 amino acids. The CDR3 here is CSARGTAQETQYF. In DNA form, the CDR3 reads TGCAGTGCTAGAGGGACAGCACAAGAGACCCAGTACTTC.

V usage is TRBV7-9 and J usage is TRBJ1-6; D not resolved. CDR3 length: 14 residues. CDR1 SEHNR and CDR2 FQNEAQ come from the germline V gene (reference sequence). Trimming cost V 5 bases and J 9 bases, with 14 bases left between them. CDR3 nucleotide sequence: TGTGCCAGCAGCCTGGTGGGCGATGCTTCACCCCTCCACTTT. It specifies CASSLVGDASPLHF.

The genes are TRBV10-3 and TRBJ2-6; D perhaps matches TRBD1 (5 bases). Per germline, CDR1 ENHRY and CDR2 SYGVKD. The V end lost 2 bases, the J end lost 1 base, and 12 bases lay between the germline ends. The CDR3 contains 17 residues. The CDR3, as DNA: TGTGCCATCAGTGAGGGGCAGGGATTTTCTGGGGCCAACGTCCTGACTTTC. It translates to CAISEGQGFSGANVLTF.

This clonotype was observed a few times. V gene TRBV10-3 combines with J gene TRBJ2-2; D not certain. V gave up 7 bases and J gave up 1 base, with 16 bases separating them. The CDR3 is made up of 16 amino acids. Germline CDR1 reads ENHRY; CDR2 reads SYGVKD. Here the CDR3 DNA reads TGTGCCATCAAGGTTACCGGGCGGCTGAACACCGGGGAGCTGTTTTTT. Protein sequence: CAIKVTGRLNTGELFF.

This chain uses TRBV27 with TRBJ2-1; 11 bases match TRBD2. Germline V CDR1 and CDR2: MNHEY, SMNVEV (reference sequence). The CDR3 totals 15 residues. Losses at the gene ends were 6 bases for V and 3 bases for J; bases not matched to a gene: 4. The CDR3 is CASRNSGRVYNEQFF. In nucleotides, the CDR3 is TGTGCCAGCAGAAATAGCGGGAGGGTCTACAATGAGCAGTTCTTC.

The chain uses TRBV24-1 and TRBJ1-5; no clear D gene. This CDR3 has 17 amino acids. Germline assignment: CDR1 KGHDR and CDR2 SFDVKD. The germline V and J ends were trimmed by 3 bases and 1 base, with 15 bases remaining between them. In DNA form, the CDR3 reads TGTGCCACCAGTGATGGAGGCTATAGTAGGAGCAATCAGCCCCAGCATTTT. The encoded protein is CATSDGGYSRSNQPQHF.

The CDR3 bases are TGTGCCAGCAGTCCCCCGAGCAGGGTGAACACTGAAGCTTTCTTT. This codes for CASSPPSRVNTEAFF. The chain uses TRBV6-9 and TRBJ1-1; TRBD1 might be the D (5 bases). Trimming took off 5 bases at V and 0 bases at J, with 13 bases between the two ends. The CDR3 contains 15 residues. Germline CDR1 reads MNHGY; CDR2 reads SVAAGI.

This clonotype was seen only a few times. The chain combines TRBV29-1 with TRBJ2-7, with D tentatively TRBD1 (6 bases). The length of the CDR3 is 13 residues. CDR1 and CDR2 (germline): SQVTM, ANQGSEA. V was shortened by 4 bases and J by 3 bases, with 13 bases between the two germline ends. In DNA, the CDR3 is TGCAGCGTTGGGGGGCAGGGGTTCTACGAGCAGTACTTC. This gives the protein CSVGGQGFYEQYF.

This clonotype showed up just a few times. The chain carries TRBV12-3 or TRBV12-4 and TRBJ2-2; TRBD2 matches at 12 bases. J gave up 4 bases and V 7 bases, and 4 bases lay outside the gene matches. The CDR3 contains 15 residues. CDR3: CASTRLAGATGELFF. The CDR3 DNA reads TGTGCCAGCACCCGACTAGCGGGAGCCACCGGGGAGCTGTTTTTT.

This clonotype was seen a handful of times. V and J are TRBV27 and TRBJ2-2, with a tentative D call TRBD2 (5 bases). The germline V gene encodes CDR1 MNHEY and CDR2 SMNVEV (reference sequence). V lost 7 bases, J lost 5 bases, and 17 bases lay in between. The CDR3 totals 15 residues. The CDR3 DNA sequence: TGTGCCAGCAAGGGCGGGTCTGGGGTGACCGGGGAGCTGTTTTTT. Translated: CASKGGSGVTGELFF.

CDR3 sequence (DNA): TGTGCCAGCAGCCAGACTAGCGGGGCGAACACCGGGGAGCTGTTTTTT. Protein product: CASSQTSGANTGELFF. The chain uses TRBV3-1 and TRBJ2-2; 11 bases line up with TRBD2. CDR3 size: 16 residues. CDR1 LGHDT and CDR2 YNNKEL come from the germline V gene (reference sequence). V lost 3 bases to trimming and J lost 0 bases; unmatched junction nucleotides: 0.

This clonotype was observed a handful of times. The gene calls are TRBV10-3 and TRBJ1-6; 8 bases are a match to TRBD1. V shed 2 bases, J shed 6 bases, and the junction held 3 bases outside the gene matches. Germline V gives CDR1 ENHRY, CDR2 SYGVKD. The CDR3 is 15 amino acids. CDR3: CAISEIGQGNSPLHF. The CDR3 DNA reads as TGTGCCATCAGTGAGATTGGACAGGGTAATTCACCCCTCCACTTT.

This clonotype was seen a handful of times. The chain couples TRBV12-3 or TRBV12-4 to TRBJ2-1; the match to TRBD2 covers 7 bases. The length of the CDR3 is 15 residues. The V and J ends lost 5 bases and 4 bases, in that order; junction bases with no gene match: 8. The CDR3 nucleotides are TGTGCCAGCAGTGGCCTCCTGCGGGGGTACAATGAGCAGTTCTTC. Its translation: CASSGLLRGYNEQFF.

V gene TRBV12-3 or TRBV12-4 combines with J gene TRBJ2-1; TRBD2 agrees at 16 bases. This CDR3 is built from 19 residues. J gave up 2 bases and V 5 bases, and 9 bases lay outside the gene matches. For the CDR3, the DNA is TGTGCCAGCAGTCCCTCAGGGGGACTAGCGGGAGGGCCCTACAATGAGCAGTTCTTC. This translates into CASSPSGGLAGGPYNEQFF.

The chain couples TRBV12-3 or TRBV12-4 to TRBJ1-2, with 10 nucleotides matching TRBD1. The ends lost 10 bases at V and 5 bases at J; junction bases unmatched: 19. The CDR3 loop spans 17 amino acids. CDR3 in amino acids: CATRLGTGVTVKYGYTF. CDR3 nucleotides: TGTGCCACTAGATTGGGGACAGGGGTCACCGTGAAGTATGGCTACACCTTC.

This clonotype was seen a few times. At one of its ends the junction is not consistent with the germline gene, which may arise from a read error. The V and J genes are TRBV4-2 and TRBJ2-3; D remains unclear. CDR3 length: 14 residues. CDR1 is LGHNA and CDR2 is YNFKEQ in the germline V gene. CDR3 coding DNA: TGTGCCAGCAGCCAAGACCAAAACACAGATTCGCAGTATTTT. This sequence encodes CASSQDQNTDSQYF.

In this sample, this clonotype turned up a few times. The chain employs TRBV5-5 and TRBJ2-5, with TRBD2 as a possible D gene (6 bases). The CDR3 consists of 17 residues. Germline V CDR1 and CDR2: SGHKS, YYEKEE (reference sequence). Between the trimmed V and J ends, which lost 1 base and 2 bases, there was a span of 18 bases. CDR3 loop: CASSLFLDGRLQETQYF. For the CDR3, the DNA is TGTGCCAGCAGCTTGTTCCTCGACGGGAGACTACAAGAGACCCAGTACTTC.

This clonotype has just a few counts. The rearrangement uses TRBV20-1 and TRBJ1-4; D is ambiguous. The CDR3 covers 13 residues. Trimming pared 6 bases from V and 8 bases from J, leaving 16 bases between. Germline lookup yields CDR1 DFQATT and CDR2 SNEGSKA (reference sequence). The CDR3 sequence: CSASVSSSEKLFF. CDR3 bases: TGCAGTGCCTCGGTATCATCGAGCGAAAAACTGTTTTTT.

The chain recombines TRBV12-3 or TRBV12-4 with TRBJ2-1; 8 nucleotides match TRBD2. The CDR3 is made up of 12 amino acids. Losses at the gene ends were 8 bases for V and 12 bases for J; bases not matched to a gene: 9. The CDR3 sequence: CASEERGKMQFF. The CDR3 region has the DNA TGTGCCAGCGAGGAGCGGGGGAAAATGCAGTTCTTC.

CDR3 residues: CASSDRGGGGTEAFF. CDR3 in DNA: TGTGCCAGCAGTGACAGGGGAGGAGGAGGCACTGAAGCTTTCTTT. The rearrangement uses TRBV6-4 and TRBJ1-1, with a possible D match to TRBD1 (5 bases). Looked up from germline, CDR1 is MRHNA and CDR2 is SNTAGT. CDR3 length equals 15 residues. The ends were cut back, 2 bases at V and 4 bases at J, with 14 bases in the middle.

V is TRBV12-3 or TRBV12-4 and J is TRBJ1-4; TRBD1 might be the D (5 bases). This CDR3 has 14 amino acids. V was trimmed by 7 bases and J by 0 bases, leaving 9 bases between them. This chain's CDR3 is CASKAGATNEKLFF. As DNA, the CDR3 is TGTGCCAGCAAAGCGGGGGCAACTAATGAAAAACTGTTTTTT.

This clonotype appeared a few times. The chain uses TRBV7-6 and TRBJ1-2; 12 bases match TRBD1. CDR3 length: 16 amino acids. J was trimmed by 8 bases and V by 4 bases; bases with no gene match: 11. Germline V gene sequence: CDR1 SGHVS, CDR2 FNYEAQ. The chain's CDR3 is CASSSWPGQGAYGYTF. The DNA for the CDR3 is TGTGCCAGCAGCTCTTGGCCGGGACAGGGGGCTTACGGCTACACCTTC.

This clonotype was detected a few times. The chain has TRBV6-6 and TRBJ2-5; 10 bases are shared with TRBD2. Per germline, CDR1 MNHNY and CDR2 SVGAGI (reference sequence). CDR3 size: 13 residues. Trimming took 8 bases from V and 4 from J; bases not matched to a gene: 4. The CDR3 DNA reads TGTGCCAGCCAACTAGCGGGGCTAGAGACCCAGTACTTC. Its translation is CASQLAGLETQYF.